This TCR beta chain was found in a study of T cell responses to AZD1222 COVID-19 vaccine. Study-level results: CD4 TCRs linked to vaccination spanned spike, dominating at 160-218 and 743-854. The repertoires were collected only after the peak T cell response. Reports say nearly half of spike-specific TCRs go after unmutated variant regions. Two doses of AZD1222 preceded a rise in Spike-specific TCR breadth and depth.

Profiled with immunoSEQ multiplex PCR; TCRdb holds only in-frame clones, not every one. The sample holds about 150,000 clones, roughly 92% seen once. Of note for this clone: The antigen remains unidentified.

Germline V gives CDR1 ENHRY, CDR2 SYGVKD. The CDR3 totals 13 residues. The V end was cut by 5 bases, the J end by 2 bases, with 8 bases between. The TCR comes from an adult in good health. This chain uses TRBV10-3 with TRBJ2-3, with D possibly matching TRBD1 (6 bases). The sequencing here drew on peripheral blood, taken on day 0 of AZD1222 vaccination. The CDR3 DNA reads TGTGCCATCAGTAACAGGGTCACAGATACGCAGTATTTT. Protein product: CAISNRVTDTQYF.